Reported below is one T cell receptor beta chain. Two consecutive negative NP/OP PCR tests, clearance, or resolved symptoms defined Cohort 3 recovery. Germline lookup yields CDR1 SGHTA and CDR2 FQGTGA. With 1 base removed from V and 3 bases from J, the gap between germline ends came to 13 bases. The CDR3 length is 15 residues. This entry belongs to a study of blood T cell repertoires in COVID-19. Assay used: immunoSEQ multiplex PCR; TCRdb lists only in-frame clones, some missing. This table holds some 140,000 clones, roughly four fifths found once. The source material was PBMCs or T cells enriched from blood (not recorded which). The V and J genes are TRBV7-3 and TRBJ2-7; tentative D call: TRBD1 (6 bases). This TCR was recovered from a man aged 45-60 years who had recovered from COVID-19. Here the CDR3 reads CASSLIPGQSYEQYF. The DNA of the CDR3 is TGTGCCAGCAGCTTAATTCCCGGACAGAGCTACGAGCAGTACTTC. Supplemented by reference TRBV7-3 and TRBJ2-7, the full variable domain reads GAGVSQTPSNKVTEKGKYVELRCDPISGHTALYWYRQSLGQGPEFLIYFQGTGAADDSGLPNDRFFAVRPEGSVSTLKIQRTERGDSAVYLCASSLIPGQSYEQYFGPGTRLTVT.